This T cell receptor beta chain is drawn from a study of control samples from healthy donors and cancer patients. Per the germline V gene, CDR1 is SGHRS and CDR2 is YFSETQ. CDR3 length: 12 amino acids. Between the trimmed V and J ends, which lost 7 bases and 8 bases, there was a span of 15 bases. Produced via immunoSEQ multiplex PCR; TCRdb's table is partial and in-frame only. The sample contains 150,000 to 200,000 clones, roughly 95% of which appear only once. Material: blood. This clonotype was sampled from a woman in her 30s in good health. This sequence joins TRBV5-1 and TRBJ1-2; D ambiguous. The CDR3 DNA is TGCGCCAGCGCGCCCCCGGGGTTAGGCTACACCTTC. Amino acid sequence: CASAPPGLGYTF.